This T cell receptor (beta chain) was identified during a study of identical twins. Germline values: CDR1 DFQATT, CDR2 SNEGSKA (reference sequence). The ends lost 3 bases at V and 5 bases at J; junction bases unmatched: 8. This CDR3 has 14 amino acids. Via MiXCR, TCRdb re-called the 5' RACE reads, giving one row per CDR3 protein. Of 420,000 or so distinct CDR3 sequences listed, 18% are singletons. Sequencing was carried out using naive T cells sorted from blood. The chain couples TRBV20-1 to TRBJ2-7; 9 nucleotides line up with TRBD1. This TCR derives from a man over 45 in good health. The CDR3 coding sequence is TGCAGTGCTAGTCCGGGACAGGGTATCAACGAGCAGTACTTC. The encoded protein is CSASPGQGINEQYF.